Included here is one T cell receptor beta chain sequence, with context. The antigen remains unidentified. This sample was taken from a study of beta chain features in type 1 diabetes. In the study overall: The samples had about 100,000,000 sorted cells examined in all.

Study-level findings and limits: In all four CD4+ subsets, TCRB CDR3 length was significantly, moderately reduced in type 1 diabetes. In the patient group, naive, central memory and Treg TCRB repertoires seemed more alike than in the healthy donor group.

The V and J ends lost 3 bases and 1 base respectively, with 14 bases between them. The CDR3 is made up of 16 amino acids. Germline CDR1 reads SGHNT; CDR2 reads YYREEE (reference sequence). Each sorted population was over 95% pure. Investigators reverse transcribed all isolated RNA, so they sequenced expressed TCRB transcripts. Profiled with immunoSEQ multiplex PCR; TCRdb holds only in-frame clones, not every one. The table records under 95,000 clones, under 35% of them present only once. J is TRBJ2-1 and V is TRBV5-4; D may be TRBD2 (6 bases). The receptor was isolated from a woman aged 18-30 years in good health. Specimen: stem cell memory CD4+ T cells from blood. This CDR3 reads CASSYHRGVSYNEQFF. CDR3 in DNA: TGTGCCAGCAGCTATCACCGCGGGGTTTCCTACAATGAGCAGTTCTTC.